A selection of T cell receptor beta chains follows, all from one sample in a study of control samples from healthy donors and cancer patients. Sequencing used immunoSEQ multiplex PCR; TCRdb keeps in-frame clones, though not all of them. The table shows some 120,000 clones, with around 87% occurring only once. Sequences were obtained from blood. Every receptor here comes from a man aged 55 to 70 in good health. Both conserved end residues are part of each CDR3. The D gene is left open where the match is weak. Size is stated for part of the rows, as once, few or many counts, or as a class when the clone is expanded.

>TRBJ1-2|TRBV5-1|-|-
CASSSAAGDGYTF
TGCGCCAGCAGCTCGGCGGCAGGGGATGGCTACACCTTC
>TRBJ2-2|TRBV7-2|-|-
CASSEKQVGTGELFF
TGTGCCAGCAGCGAAAAACAGGTTGGGACCGGGGAGCTGTTTTTT
>TRBJ1-6|TRBV6-2/TRBV6-3|TRBD1|-
CASSYSEGARQGNSPLHF
TGTGCCAGCAGTTACTCTGAAGGAGCTAGACAGGGGAACTCACCCCTCCACTTT
>TRBJ1-4|TRBV11-2|-|-
CASSLGFMIGPNEKLFF
TGTGCCAGCAGCTTAGGGTTCATGATTGGCCCTAATGAAAAACTGTTTTTT
>TRBJ2-3|TRBV28|-|-
CASSSYGHAGGTDTQYF
TGTGCCAGCAGTTCATATGGCCATGCGGGTGGAACAGATACGCAGTATTTT
>TRBJ1-6|TRBV9|-|-
CASSVGTSYNSPLHF
TGTGCCAGCAGCGTAGGGACGTCCTATAATTCACCCCTCCACTTT
>TRBJ2-7|TRBV20-1|-|-
CSLQSAYEQYF
TGCAGCCTACAGAGTGCCTACGAGCAGTACTTC
>TRBJ1-2|TRBV30|-|-
CAWSSMGAGYGYTF
TGTGCCTGGAGTAGCATGGGGGCGGGATATGGCTACACCTTC
>TRBJ2-2|TRBV19|-|-
CASIPGLSHGELFF
TGTGCCAGTATCCCCGGACTATCCCATGGGGAGCTGTTTTTT
>TRBJ2-2|TRBV28|TRBD1|once
CASSIRDSYTGELFF
TGTGCCAGCAGTATAAGGGACAGTTACACCGGGGAGCTGTTTTTT
>TRBJ1-6|TRBV5-5|-|-
CASSLDRSYYNSPLHF
TGTGCCAGCAGCTTGGACAGGTCCTACTATAATTCACCCCTCCACTTT
>TRBJ2-2|TRBV28|TRBD1|-
CASSLTTGGGGGELFF
TGTGCCAGCAGTTTAACCACAGGGGGTGGCGGCGGGGAGCTGTTTTTT
>TRBJ1-1|TRBV6-2/TRBV6-3|-|-
CASSYGGLQLEAFF
TGTGCCAGCAGTTACGGGGGACTTCAGCTTGAAGCTTTCTTT
>TRBJ1-1|TRBV24-1|TRBD1|-
CATSDSTGANTEAFF
TGTGCCACCAGTGACTCCACAGGGGCAAACACTGAAGCTTTCTTT
>TRBJ1-1|TRBV10-3|TRBD1|-
CAIRDRLGTEAFF
TGTGCCATCAGGGACAGGCTGGGGACTGAAGCTTTCTTT
>TRBJ2-3|TRBV5-1|-|-
CASSLQPRLTSGADTQYF
TGCGCCAGCAGCTTGCAACCCCGACTCACCTCCGGGGCAGATACGCAGTATTTT
>TRBJ1-1|TRBV11-3|-|few
CASSLEANTEAFF
TGTGCCAGCAGCTTAGAGGCGAACACTGAAGCTTTCTTT
>TRBJ1-6|TRBV7-8|-|-
CASSLPPNNSPLHF
TGTGCCAGCAGTCTCCCGCCGAATAATTCACCCCTCCACTTT
>TRBJ2-3|TRBV6-6|-|-
CATRGTTDTQYF
TGTGCCACCCGGGGGACCACAGATACGCAGTATTTT
>TRBJ2-2|TRBV28|TRBD1|-
CASRGGQAHTGELFF
TGTGCCAGCAGAGGGGGACAGGCGCACACCGGGGAGCTGTTTTTT
>TRBJ2-5|TRBV3-1/TRBV3-2|-|-
CASSQGGVETQYF
TGTGCCAGCAGCCAAGGTGGGGTGGAGACCCAGTACTTC
>TRBJ2-7|TRBV6-1|-|-
CASSEAGDYEQYF
TGTGCCAGCAGTGAAGCGGGAGACTACGAGCAGTACTTC
>TRBJ2-5|TRBV27|TRBD2|-
CASSSFTTSDGKKTQYF
TGTGCCAGCAGTTCGTTCACGACTAGCGATGGGAAAAAGACCCAGTACTTC
>TRBJ2-7|TRBV19|-|-
CASSILGGIDTYEQYF
TGTGCCAGTAGTATTCTAGGGGGGATTGATACCTACGAGCAGTACTTC
>TRBJ2-7|TRBV2|-|-
CASRLRLTGEDEQYF
TGTGCCAGCAGACTGAGACTAACAGGGGAGGACGAGCAGTACTTC
>TRBJ2-3|TRBV5-1|TRBD1|-
CARGDGQGSTDTQYF
TGCGCCAGGGGGGACGGACAGGGAAGCACAGATACGCAGTATTTT
>TRBJ2-2|TRBV7-9|-|-
CASSLAAKTGELFF
TGTGCCAGCAGCTTAGCCGCGAAAACCGGGGAGCTGTTTTTT
>TRBJ2-1|TRBV2|TRBD1|-
CASTLGQGAQNEQFF
TGTGCCAGCACTCTAGGCCAGGGGGCGCAGAATGAGCAGTTCTTC
>TRBJ1-2|TRBV29-1|-|once
CSEMRTEFYGYTF
TGCAGCGAGATGAGGACAGAATTCTATGGCTACACCTTC
>TRBJ1-5|TRBV5-6|TRBD1|-
CASSIDRGNQPQHF
TGTGCCAGCAGCATAGACAGGGGCAATCAGCCCCAGCATTTT
>TRBJ1-2|TRBV7-3|-|-
CASSPYPDLFYGYTF
TGTGCCAGCAGTCCTTACCCGGATTTATTCTATGGCTACACCTTC
>TRBJ1-3|TRBV28|-|-
CASFSPGNTIYF
TGTGCCAGCTTCAGTCCTGGAAACACCATATATTTT
>TRBJ2-7|TRBV25-1|-|-
CASSRSVSYEQYF
TGTGCCAGCTCCAGAAGCGTCTCCTACGAGCAGTACTTC
>TRBJ1-6|TRBV19|-|-
CASSGGSYNSPLHF
TGTGCCAGTAGTGGCGGTTCCTATAATTCACCCCTCCACTTT
>TRBJ2-6|TRBV21-1|-|-
CASSKGTASGANVLTF
TGTGCCAGCAGCAAAGGGACAGCCTCTGGGGCCAACGTCCTGACTTTC
>TRBJ1-1|TRBV6-5|-|-
CASLFQGGSAEAFF
TGTGCCAGCTTGTTCCAGGGAGGAAGCGCTGAAGCTTTCTTT
>TRBJ2-5|TRBV5-1|TRBD1|-
CASSLDRGRETQYF
TGCGCCAGCAGCTTGGACAGGGGGCGGGAGACCCAGTACTTC
>TRBJ1-1|TRBV6-6|-|-
CASSYLPGSNTEAFF
TGTGCCAGCAGTTACCTTCCAGGGTCGAACACTGAAGCTTTCTTT
>TRBJ1-1|TRBV10-2|TRBD1|few
CASSEDRAEAFF
TGCGCCAGCAGTGAAGACAGGGCTGAAGCTTTCTTT
>TRBJ2-7|TRBV7-8|-|-
CASSLGRSGLRYEQYF
TGTGCCAGCAGCTTAGGCCGATCTGGACTGAGATACGAGCAGTACTTC
>TRBJ1-1|TRBV5-8|-|-
CASSLTRDTEAFF
TGTGCCAGCAGCCTGACGAGGGACACTGAAGCTTTCTTT
>TRBJ1-6|TRBV27|-|-
CASSLGANSPLHF
TGTGCCAGCAGTTTAGGGGCGAATTCACCCCTCCACTTT
>TRBJ1-3|TRBV7-8|-|-
CASSPITSSGNTIYF
TGTGCCAGCAGCCCAATCACCAGCTCTGGAAACACCATATATTTT
>TRBJ2-3|TRBV6-5|-|few
CASTRDSTDTQYF
TGTGCCAGCACCCGGGACAGCACAGATACGCAGTATTTT
>TRBJ1-5|TRBV6-2/TRBV6-3|-|-
CASSFLGSTYSNQPQHF
TGTGCCAGCAGTTTTTTAGGCAGTACTTATAGCAATCAGCCCCAGCATTTT
>TRBJ1-2|TRBV19|TRBD1|-
CASMDRGAPLNYGYTF
TGTGCCAGTATGGACAGGGGAGCTCCTCTTAACTATGGCTACACCTTC
>TRBJ1-1|TRBV5-1|-|-
CASSLGGLNTEAFF
TGCGCCAGCAGCTTGGGAGGGTTGAACACTGAAGCTTTCTTT
>TRBJ2-3|TRBV11-2|TRBD2|-
CASSLAGGTDTQYF
TGTGCCAGCAGCTTAGCGGGGGGGACAGATACGCAGTATTTT
>TRBJ2-7|TRBV7-2|TRBD2|-
CASSLMSGLATYEQYF
TGTGCCAGCAGCTTAATGTCGGGACTAGCGACCTACGAGCAGTACTTC
>TRBJ2-7|TRBV5-4|-|-
CASSLWSTYEQYF
TGTGCCAGCAGCTTGTGGTCAACCTACGAGCAGTACTTC
>TRBJ2-5|TRBV7-2|TRBD1|-
CASSFGTGPEETQYF
TGTGCCAGCAGCTTCGGGACAGGGCCGGAAGAGACCCAGTACTTC
>TRBJ1-1|TRBV6-5|TRBD1|-
CASDRTGGLNTEAFF
TGTGCCAGCGATAGGACAGGGGGCTTGAACACTGAAGCTTTCTTT
>TRBJ2-6|TRBV4-3|-|-
CASSQDEGRSSSGANVLTF
TGCGCCAGCAGCCAAGATGAGGGCAGGTCGAGCTCTGGGGCCAACGTCCTGACTTTC
>TRBJ2-7|TRBV27|-|-
CASSLRAGSGSEQYF
TGTGCCAGCAGTTTAAGGGCAGGCTCTGGGTCCGAGCAGTACTTC
>TRBJ2-3|TRBV2|-|-
CASSEMDTQYF
TGTGCCAGCAGTGAGATGGATACGCAGTATTTT
>TRBJ1-2|TRBV28|-|-
CASSFGIQGYGYTF
TGTGCCAGCAGTTTTGGGATTCAGGGGTATGGCTACACCTTC
>TRBJ2-5|TRBV5-4|TRBD1|-
CASSLDRGQETQYF
TGTGCCAGCAGCTTGGACAGGGGGCAGGAGACCCAGTACTTC